This T cell receptor (beta chain) was captured by sequencing in a study of cytotoxic CD8 clonotypes in ibrutinib-treated CLL (dated by TCRdb to the early 2020s). At the level of the whole study: The cohort was composed of around twelve relapsed/refractory and about 15 treatment-naive patients; IGHV unmutated status was identified in 17 to 18 patients. Responses were partial in approximately 24 patients and complete in 2; after median around 72 months follow-up, 14 stayed in remission and some twelve progressed. Response samples were obtained after a median of about 13 months of treatment, with a range of roughly 6 to 36 months. Samples averaged roughly 280,000 productive templates and some 96,000 productive rearrangements. Longitudinal samples were available for about 30% of the 86 trial participants. Cryopreserved peripheral blood mononuclear cells were collected before treatment, at response, and at either disease progression or sustained remission. All remission and progressive disease samples were collected while patients were still receiving ibrutinib. Summary of the overall study and its limitations: An increase in clonality was observed at ibrutinib response, with clonality remaining stable during sustained remission and falling back toward baseline at progression. Baseline clonality exceeded that of age-matched healthy donors and correlated strongly with circulating CD8+ T-cell counts. Public clonotypes were rare and either contracted or stayed stable during treatment, and the rise in clonality at ibrutinib response reflected the expansion of private clonotypes. Lymph node repertoires were not examined, and the timing of sampling was not matched between patients in sustained remission and those whose disease progressed.

Per the publication, the time point label means: about twelve months on ibrutinib. For TCR beta library preparation, roughly 2 micrograms of genomic DNA were extracted from the cryopreserved PBMCs. Longitudinal blood samples from CLL patients on ibrutinib monotherapy were analyzed using high-throughput TCR beta sequencing. The patients took part in an open-label, single-center phase 2 trial of ibrutinib monotherapy. A MiSeq instrument was used for deep resolution sequencing, which targeted depths ranging from 1 in 1 million up to 1 in 200,000 T cells, with coverage averaging 10x for each clonotype. The immunoSEQ hsTCRB Kit was used to generate TCR beta libraries. Turning to the authors' computational methods: The data were analyzed with ImmunoSEQ Analyzer and ImmunoSEQ Data Assistant, and V, D and J gene assignments followed IMGT definitions. Clonality was computed as one minus normalized Shannon entropy of productive rearrangement frequencies, ranging from 0 to 1. Public clonotype analysis was restricted to overrepresented clonotypes comprising at least 0.05% of each patient's repertoire. Approximately 13 age-matched healthy donor repertoires from immuneACCESS served as clonality controls. TCRdb limited this immuneACCESS table to in-frame rearrangements with V and J called. A share of clones is missing; checked studies link under half to unresolved V genes, and the rest is unexplained. V, J and clone size were drawn from that table, and D and trimming were deduced from the DNA. This sample holds tens of thousands of clones; 57% were observed only once. The top ten constitute about 15% of the sample.

Concerning this clone itself: The antigen it recognizes is unknown. No base-level quality is on record; no much larger clone is a single base apart.

The starting material was PBMCs, obtained after 12 months of ibrutinib treatment. This TCR was recovered from a human donor with chronic lymphocytic leukemia.

The CDR3 has the sequence CASSLPTGAMNTEAFF. In nucleotide form, the sequence is TGTGCCAGTAGCCTTCCCACCGGGGCCATGAACACTGAAGCTTTCTTT. In this chain, TRBV19 is recombined with TRBJ1-1, and possibly TRBD1, on 5 matching bases. V is shortened by 6 bases, J by 0 bases, and the region joining them spans 17 bases. The germline V gene (reference sequence) specifies LNHDA as CDR1 and SQIVND as CDR2. Its CDR3 holds 16 amino acids, cysteine through phenylalanine. Only the CDR3 DNA is retained, 48 bases long and in frame from the first base.